This T cell receptor (beta chain) was found in a study of T cell responses to AZD1222 COVID-19 vaccine. Using immunoSEQ multiplex PCR, the repertoire was profiled, and TCRdb retains in-frame clones only, with some absent. The table shows over 70,000 clones, with roughly 90% occurring only once. CDR1 and CDR2 from the germline V gene are SQVTM and ANQGSEA. The V and J ends lost 3 bases and 8 bases respectively, with 14 bases between them. The CDR3 length is 13 residues. Specimen: peripheral blood, collected on day 0 of AZD1222 vaccination. The clonotype was recovered from an adult in good health. The chain combines TRBV29-1 with TRBJ1-5; D might be TRBD1 (5 bases). The CDR3 DNA reads TGCAGCGTTGAGGCCGGGGGTGGTGAGCCCCAGCATTTT. Translated: CSVEAGGGEPQHF.